The source of this T cell receptor (beta chain) is a study of T-cell memory formation after mild COVID-19. General study findings and limits: Pre-infection memory showed some responding clones, and this suggested that cross-reactive memory joined. Whether day 37 second-wave clones are SARS-CoV-2-specific was not confirmed.

To note about this clonotype: Its antigen remains unidentified.

CDR1 MNHEY and CDR2 SVGAGI come from the germline V gene. V lost 5 bases and J 4 bases, leaving 11 bases between the germline ends. The CDR3 contains 13 residues. TCRdb re-called the 5' RACE reads with MiXCR, one entry per CDR3 protein. In the table there are 250,000 to 300,000 distinct CDR3 sequences, around 16% of which are singletons. The rearrangement links TRBV6-5 to TRBJ1-2; D is uncertain. Source material: PBMCs or a T cell subset sorted from them (not recorded which). This receptor was taken from a man aged 18 to 30 who had mild COVID-19 (a few samples of this study predate the infection). Cell type and time point are not known. As DNA, the CDR3 is TGTGCCAGCAGTGATCCCGAAACCTATGGCTACACCTTC. Translating it yields CASSDPETYGYTF.